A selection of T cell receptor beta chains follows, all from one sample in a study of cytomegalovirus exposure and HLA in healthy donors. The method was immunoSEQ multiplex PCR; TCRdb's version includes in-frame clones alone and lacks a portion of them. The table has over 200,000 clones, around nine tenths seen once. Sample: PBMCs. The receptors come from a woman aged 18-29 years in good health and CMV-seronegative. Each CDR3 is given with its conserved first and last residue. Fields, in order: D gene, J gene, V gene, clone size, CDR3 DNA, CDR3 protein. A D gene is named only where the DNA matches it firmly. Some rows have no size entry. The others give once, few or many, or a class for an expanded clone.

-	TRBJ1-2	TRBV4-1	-	TGCGCCAGCAGCCAGTACCGAGGGCCGCCTTATAACTATGGCTACACCTTC	CASSQYRGPPYNYGYTF
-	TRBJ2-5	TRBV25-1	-	TGTGCCAGCAGTTTAGGACACAGAGTGGAGACCCAGTACTTC	CASSLGHRVETQYF
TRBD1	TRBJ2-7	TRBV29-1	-	TGCAGCGTCAGACAGGGCCCTAACGAGCAGTACTTC	CSVRQGPNEQYF
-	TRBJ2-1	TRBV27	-	TGTGCCAGCAGTTCCCTAATAGCGGCGATCTACAATGAGCAGTTCTTC	CASSSLIAAIYNEQFF
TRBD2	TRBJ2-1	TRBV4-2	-	TGTGCCAGCAGCCAAGATTCGAGCGGGAGGGAGGATGAGCAGTTCTTC	CASSQDSSGREDEQFF
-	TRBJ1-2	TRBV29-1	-	TGCAGCGTGATAGACTCGGACAGTACGAGCCGAACGAACTATGGCTACACCTTC	CSVIDSDSTSRTNYGYTF
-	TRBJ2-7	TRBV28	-	TGTGCCAGCAGTACAGGGCACGCTACCTACGAGCAGTACTTC	CASSTGHATYEQYF
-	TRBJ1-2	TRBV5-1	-	TGCGCCAGCAGCATAGGAGAGCAGGGGAATGGCTACACCTTC	CASSIGEQGNGYTF
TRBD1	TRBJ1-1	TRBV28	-	TGTGCCAGCAGTCCCCTCGACAGGGGGAAAGGCACTGAAGCTTTCTTT	CASSPLDRGKGTEAFF
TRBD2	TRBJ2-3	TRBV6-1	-	TGTGCCAGCAGTGAAGGGGTTAGCGGGGCGATAACAGATACGCAGTATTTT	CASSEGVSGAITDTQYF
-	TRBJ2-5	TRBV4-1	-	TGCGCCAGCAGCCAGGCAGGGTTAGAGACCCAGTACTTC	CASSQAGLETQYF
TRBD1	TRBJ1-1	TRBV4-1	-	TGCGCCAGCGGGTCGACAGGGGTGGGCACTGAAGCTTTCTTT	CASGSTGVGTEAFF
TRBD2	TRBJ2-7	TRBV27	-	TGTGCCAGCAGTTTATACTTACTAGCGGGAAAACACGAGCAGTACTTC	CASSLYLLAGKHEQYF
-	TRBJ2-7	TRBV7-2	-	TGTGCCAGCAGCTTAGCGGGAGTCTCCTACGAGCAGTACTTC	CASSLAGVSYEQYF
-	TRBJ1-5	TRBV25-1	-	TGTGCCAGCAGTGGGACAGAGTGGAATCAGCCCCAGCATTTT	CASSGTEWNQPQHF
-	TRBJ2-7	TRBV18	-	TGTGCCAGCTCACCTAACTACGATTCCGAGCAGTACTTC	CASSPNYDSEQYF
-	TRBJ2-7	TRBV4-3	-	TGCGCCAGCAGCCGGTTAAGGGGAAGCTCCTACGAGCAGTACTTC	CASSRLRGSSYEQYF
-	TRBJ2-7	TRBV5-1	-	TGCGCCAGCAGCCCGAGCACAGGGCGTGGAACCTACGAGCAGTACTTC	CASSPSTGRGTYEQYF
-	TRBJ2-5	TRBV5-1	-	TGCGCCAGCAGCTCCCAGGGTAGGGGGTGGGAGACCCAGTACTTC	CASSSQGRGWETQYF
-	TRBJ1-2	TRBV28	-	TGTGCCAGCAGTGTATACAGGGAAGGCTACACCTTC	CASSVYREGYTF
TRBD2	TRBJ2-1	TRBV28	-	TGTGCCAGCAGCGAAACCGGGACTAGCGGGATCAAGGTCTACAATGAGCAGTTCTTC	CASSETGTSGIKVYNEQFF
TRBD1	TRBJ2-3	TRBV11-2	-	TGTGCCAGCAGCTTAGGGACAGGGGGCGAGGGAGATACGCAGTATTTT	CASSLGTGGEGDTQYF
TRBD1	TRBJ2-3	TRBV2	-	TGTGCCAGCAGGGACCCGGGACAGGGGGCCACAGATACGCAGTATTTT	CASRDPGQGATDTQYF
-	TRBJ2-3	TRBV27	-	TGTGCCAGCAGCCCGACCTCCATAGCGGTTATCACAGATACGCAGTATTTT	CASSPTSIAVITDTQYF
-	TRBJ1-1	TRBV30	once	TGTGCCTGGAGTTCTTCTATTTATGCTGAAGCTTTCTTT	CAWSSSIYAEAFF
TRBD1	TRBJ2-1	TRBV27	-	TGTGCCAGCAGTTTATCATTAGGGACAGCGGCGTACAATGAGCAGTTCTTC	CASSLSLGTAAYNEQFF
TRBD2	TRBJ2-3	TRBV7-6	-	TGTGCCAGCAGCTCACCCGGGACTAGCGGGAGAACAGATACGCAGTATTTT	CASSSPGTSGRTDTQYF
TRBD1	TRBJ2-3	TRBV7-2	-	TGTGCCAGCAGCTTAGCCCCCATACACCTCGACAGGGCAGATACGCAGTATTTT	CASSLAPIHLDRADTQYF